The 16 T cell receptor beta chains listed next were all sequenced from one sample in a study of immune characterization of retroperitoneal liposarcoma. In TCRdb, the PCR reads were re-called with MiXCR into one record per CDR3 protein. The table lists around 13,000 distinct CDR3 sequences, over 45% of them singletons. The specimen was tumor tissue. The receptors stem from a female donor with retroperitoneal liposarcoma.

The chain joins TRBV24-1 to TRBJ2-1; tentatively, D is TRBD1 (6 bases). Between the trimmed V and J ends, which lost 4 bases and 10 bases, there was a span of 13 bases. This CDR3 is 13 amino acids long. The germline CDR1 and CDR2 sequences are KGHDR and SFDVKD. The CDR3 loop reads CATSEVGGGEQFF. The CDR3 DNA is TGTGCCACCAGTGAAGTCGGTGGGGGCGAGCAGTTCTTC.

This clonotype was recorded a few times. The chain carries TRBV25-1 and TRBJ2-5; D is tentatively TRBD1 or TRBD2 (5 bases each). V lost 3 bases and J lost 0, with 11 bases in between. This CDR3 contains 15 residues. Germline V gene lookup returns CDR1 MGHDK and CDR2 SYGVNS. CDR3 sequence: CASSEGWGYQETQYF. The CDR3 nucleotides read TGTGCCAGCAGTGAGGGGTGGGGGTACCAAGAGACCCAGTACTTC.

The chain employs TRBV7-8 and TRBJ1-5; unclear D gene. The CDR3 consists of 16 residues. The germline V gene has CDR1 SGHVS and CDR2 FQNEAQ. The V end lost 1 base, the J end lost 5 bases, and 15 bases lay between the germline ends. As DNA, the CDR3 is TGTGCCAGCAGCTTAGTAGTGGCGGCGCGCGATCAGCCCCAGCATTTT. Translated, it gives CASSLVVAARDQPQHF.

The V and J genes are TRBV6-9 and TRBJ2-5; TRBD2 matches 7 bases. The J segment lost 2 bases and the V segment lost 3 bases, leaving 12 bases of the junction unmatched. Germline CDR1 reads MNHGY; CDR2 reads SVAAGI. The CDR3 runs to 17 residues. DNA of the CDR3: TGTGCCAGCAGTTACGGGGGGATTCAAACTTCTCAAGAGACCCAGTACTTC. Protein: CASSYGGIQTSQETQYF.

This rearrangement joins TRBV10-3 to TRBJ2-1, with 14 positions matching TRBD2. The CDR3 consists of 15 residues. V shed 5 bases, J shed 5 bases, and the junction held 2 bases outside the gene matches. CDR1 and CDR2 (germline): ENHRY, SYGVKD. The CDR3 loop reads CAISPGLAGDNEQFF. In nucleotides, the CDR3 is TGTGCCATCAGTCCGGGACTAGCGGGAGACAATGAGCAGTTCTTC.

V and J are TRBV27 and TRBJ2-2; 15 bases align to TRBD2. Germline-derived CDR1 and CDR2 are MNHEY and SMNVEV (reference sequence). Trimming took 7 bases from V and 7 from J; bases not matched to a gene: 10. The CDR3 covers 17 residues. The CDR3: CASTLGTSGGLGGELFF. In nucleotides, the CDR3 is TGTGCCAGCACTCTCGGGACTAGCGGGGGGTTGGGCGGGGAGCTGTTTTTT.

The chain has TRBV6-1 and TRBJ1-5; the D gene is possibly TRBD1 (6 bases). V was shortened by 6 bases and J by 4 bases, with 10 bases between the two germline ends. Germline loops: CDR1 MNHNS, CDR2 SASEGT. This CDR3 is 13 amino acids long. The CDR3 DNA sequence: TGTGCCAGCAGACTCCAGGGGAATCAGCCCCAGCATTTT. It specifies CASRLQGNQPQHF.

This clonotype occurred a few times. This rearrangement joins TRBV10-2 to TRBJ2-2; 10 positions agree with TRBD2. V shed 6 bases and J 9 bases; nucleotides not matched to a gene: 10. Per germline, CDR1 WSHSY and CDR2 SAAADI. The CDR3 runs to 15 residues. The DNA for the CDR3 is TGCGCCAGCAGATGGACTAGCGGACCTACCCGGGAGCTGTTTTTT. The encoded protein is CASRWTSGPTRELFF.

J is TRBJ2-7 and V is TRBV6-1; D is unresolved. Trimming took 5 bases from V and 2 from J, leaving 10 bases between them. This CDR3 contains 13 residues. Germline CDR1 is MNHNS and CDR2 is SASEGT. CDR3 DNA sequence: TGTGCCAGCAGTTATGGGCAAACCTACGAGCAGTACTTC. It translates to CASSYGQTYEQYF.

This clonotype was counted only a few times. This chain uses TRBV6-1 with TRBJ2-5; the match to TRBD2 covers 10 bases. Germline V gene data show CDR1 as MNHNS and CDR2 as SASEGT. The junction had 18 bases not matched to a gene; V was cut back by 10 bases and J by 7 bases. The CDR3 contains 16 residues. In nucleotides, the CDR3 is TGTGCCATCCCAGCAATCCAGCGGGAGGGAGAATTGACCCAGTACTTC. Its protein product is CAIPAIQREGELTQYF.

The CDR3 bases are TGTGCCAGCAGCGGTAGCAATCAGCCCCAGCATTTT. Residues: CASSGSNQPQHF. The V gene is TRBV6-9, the J gene TRBJ1-5; D unclear. The CDR3 extends over 12 amino acids. V lost 6 bases and J lost 0, with 3 bases in between. Germline V CDR1 and CDR2: MNHGY, SVAAGI.

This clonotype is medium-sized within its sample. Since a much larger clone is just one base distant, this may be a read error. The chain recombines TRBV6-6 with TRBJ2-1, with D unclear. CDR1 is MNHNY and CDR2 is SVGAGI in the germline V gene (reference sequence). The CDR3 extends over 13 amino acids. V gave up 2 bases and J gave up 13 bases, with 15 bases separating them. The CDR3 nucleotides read TGTGCCAGCAGTTACGACACTCTCGAGACCCAGTTCTTC. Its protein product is CASSYDTLETQFF.

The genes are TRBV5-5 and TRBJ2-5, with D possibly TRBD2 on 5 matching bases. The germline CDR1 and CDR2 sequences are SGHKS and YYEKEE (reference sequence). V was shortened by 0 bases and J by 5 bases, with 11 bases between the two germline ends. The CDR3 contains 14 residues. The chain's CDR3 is CASSLGGGSETQYF. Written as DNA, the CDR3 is TGTGCCAGCAGCTTGGGAGGTGGGAGTGAGACCCAGTACTTC.

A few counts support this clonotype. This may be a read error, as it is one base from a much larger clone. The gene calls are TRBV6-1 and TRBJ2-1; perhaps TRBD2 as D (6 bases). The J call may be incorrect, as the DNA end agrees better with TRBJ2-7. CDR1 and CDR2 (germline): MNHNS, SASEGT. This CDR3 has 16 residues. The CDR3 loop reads CASSHHDGSSYNEQYF. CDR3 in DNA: TGTGCCAGCAGTCACCATGACGGGAGCTCCTACAATGAGCAGTACTTC.

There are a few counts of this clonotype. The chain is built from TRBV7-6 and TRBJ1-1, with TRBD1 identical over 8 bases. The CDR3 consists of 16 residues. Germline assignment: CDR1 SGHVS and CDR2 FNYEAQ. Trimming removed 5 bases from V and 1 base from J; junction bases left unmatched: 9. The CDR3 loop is CASSPRTGRRNTEAFF. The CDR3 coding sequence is TGTGCCAGCAGCCCCCGGACAGGGCGCAGGAACACTGAAGCTTTCTTT.

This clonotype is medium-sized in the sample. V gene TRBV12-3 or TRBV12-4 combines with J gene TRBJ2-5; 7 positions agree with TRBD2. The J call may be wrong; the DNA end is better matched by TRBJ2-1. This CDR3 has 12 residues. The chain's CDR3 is CASTAAGETQFF. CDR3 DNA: TGTGCCAGCACCGCGGCGGGAGAGACCCAGTTCTTC.